A selection of T cell receptor beta chains follows, all from one sample in a study of T-cell memory formation after mild COVID-19. TCRdb fed the 5' RACE reads into MiXCR, producing one record per CDR3 protein. The sample holds about 260,000 distinct CDR3 sequences; 16% are singletons and the top ten take roughly a fifth. Input material: PBMCs or a T cell subset sorted from them (not recorded which). All receptors derive from a man younger than 35 who had mild COVID-19 (a few samples of this study predate the infection). Cell type and time point are not known. The CDR3 runs from the conserved cysteine through the conserved F or W. Only part of the rows carry a size: once, few, many, or a class if the clone is expanded.

>TRBV29-1|few
CSAIILGTQYF
>TRBV5-5|few
CASSSRGGGSTDTQYF
>TRBV9|few
CASSAGPNYGYTF
>TRBV7-6|.
CASSLQEGEGYTF
>TRBV13|.
CASSGLYYGYTF
>TRBV7-9|once
CASTGAGEQFF
>TRBV7-3|.
CASSPGLAHETGELFF
>TRBV30|.
CAWSVLRNYEQYF
>TRBV24-1|few
CATSPRDRGELFF
>TRBV7-9|few
CASSWETGELFF
>TRBV5-1|few
CASGIQGARHGYTF
>TRBV3-1|.
CASSPWEGYEQYF
>TRBV6-5|.
CASSRATGGYYEQYF
>TRBV5-5|many
CASSSSPGRGAYEQYF
>TRBV10-3|.
CAISRDSVGEQYF
>TRBV6-5|.
CASSWTGTETQYF
>TRBV27|few
CASAPNQGLETQYF
>TRBV12-3/TRBV12-4|.
CASRTPTAGVDNEQFF
>TRBV11-2|few
CASSRPGVGATYGYTF
>TRBV20-1|.
CSAREPNLGAFF
>TRBV7-2|few
CASSLTVSTGELFF
>TRBV5-1|few
CASSLGGLASADTQYF
>TRBV29-1|.
CSAGRDEKLFF
>TRBV4-1|many
CASSQGTSVGTQYF
>TRBV6-5|few
CASSDRGETQYF
>TRBV3-1|many
CASSRTGTVEYF
>TRBV2|.
CASSRGQGGAGELFF
>TRBV7-9|many
CASSHRPDSSYNEQFF
>TRBV12-3/TRBV12-4|few
CASRVSGVGYTF
>TRBV4-1|.
CASSRHGLAGTDTQYF
>TRBV10-3|few
CAINRGRDQPQHF
>TRBV7-9|.
CASSFSRPLAGGELFF
>TRBV29-1|.
CSVAYRAGSNQPQHF
>TRBV4-3|.
CASSQGDSSYEQYF
>TRBV6-5|many
CASSQRTSGGVEQFF
>TRBV18|few
CASQREGNTEAFF
>TRBV11-3|.
CASSLGQGGGTGELFF
>TRBV7-8|few
CASSHRRPRGVQPQHF
>TRBV20-1|few
CSASRTTWRDEQFF
>TRBV14|.
CASSQALGTANTGELFF